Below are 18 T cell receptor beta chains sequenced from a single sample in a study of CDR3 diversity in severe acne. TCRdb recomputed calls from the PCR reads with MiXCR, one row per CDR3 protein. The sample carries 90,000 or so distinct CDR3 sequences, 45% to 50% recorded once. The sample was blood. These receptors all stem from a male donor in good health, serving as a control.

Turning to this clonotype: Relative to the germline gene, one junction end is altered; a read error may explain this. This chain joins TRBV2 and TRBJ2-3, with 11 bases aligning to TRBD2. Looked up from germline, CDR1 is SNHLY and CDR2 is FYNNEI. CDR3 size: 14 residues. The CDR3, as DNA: TGTGCCAGCAGTATAGCGGGGGGGGCGTATACGCAGTGTTTT. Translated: CASSIAGGAYTQCF.

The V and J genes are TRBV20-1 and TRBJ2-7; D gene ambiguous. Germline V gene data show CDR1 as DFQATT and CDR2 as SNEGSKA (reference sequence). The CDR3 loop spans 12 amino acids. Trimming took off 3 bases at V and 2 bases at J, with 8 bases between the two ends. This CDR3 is CSASPRAYEQYF. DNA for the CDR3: TGCAGTGCTAGCCCCCGAGCCTACGAGCAGTACTTC.

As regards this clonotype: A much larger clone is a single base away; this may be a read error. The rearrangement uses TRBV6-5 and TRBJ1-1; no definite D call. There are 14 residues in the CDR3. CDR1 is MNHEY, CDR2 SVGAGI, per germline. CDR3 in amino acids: CASSPQQMNTEALF. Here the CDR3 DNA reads TGTGCCAGCAGCCCCCAACAGATGAACACTGAAGCTCTCTTT.

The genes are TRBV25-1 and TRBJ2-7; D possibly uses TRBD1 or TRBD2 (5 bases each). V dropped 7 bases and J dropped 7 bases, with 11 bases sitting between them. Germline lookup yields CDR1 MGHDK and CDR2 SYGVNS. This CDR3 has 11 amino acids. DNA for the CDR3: TGTGCCAGCACGGAGAGGGGAGAGCAGTACTTC. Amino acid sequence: CASTERGEQYF.

The CDR3 is CASSERGGRTNYGYTF. The CDR3 nucleotides read TGTGCCAGCAGTGAGAGGGGGGGGCGGACTAACTATGGCTACACCTTC. This chain uses TRBV25-1 with TRBJ1-2; D may be TRBD1 (6 bases). The CDR3 has 16 residues. Germline V gene sequence: CDR1 MGHDK, CDR2 SYGVNS. V was shortened by 3 bases and J by 0 bases, with 14 bases between the two germline ends.

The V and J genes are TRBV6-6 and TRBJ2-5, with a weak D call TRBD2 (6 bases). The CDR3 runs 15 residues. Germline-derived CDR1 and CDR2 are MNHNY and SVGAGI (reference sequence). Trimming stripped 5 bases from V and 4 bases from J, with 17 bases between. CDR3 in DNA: TGTGCCAGCAGTGAAGCTGCCCCCGGGGGAGAGACCCAGTACTTC. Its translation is CASSEAAPGGETQYF.

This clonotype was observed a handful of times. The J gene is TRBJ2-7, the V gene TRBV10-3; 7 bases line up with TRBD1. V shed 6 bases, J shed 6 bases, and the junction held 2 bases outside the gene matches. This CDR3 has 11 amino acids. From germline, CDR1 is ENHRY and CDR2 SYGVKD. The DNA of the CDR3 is TGTGCCATCAGGTCAGGGGGCGAGCAGTACTTC. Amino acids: CAIRSGGEQYF.

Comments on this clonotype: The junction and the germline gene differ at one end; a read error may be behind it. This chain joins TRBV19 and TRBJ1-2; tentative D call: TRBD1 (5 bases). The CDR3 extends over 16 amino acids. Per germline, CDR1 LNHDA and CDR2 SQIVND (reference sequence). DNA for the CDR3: TGCGCCAGTAGTTCCTGGACGGGGCCGGAGTACTATGGCTACGCCTTC. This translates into CASSSWTGPEYYGYAF.

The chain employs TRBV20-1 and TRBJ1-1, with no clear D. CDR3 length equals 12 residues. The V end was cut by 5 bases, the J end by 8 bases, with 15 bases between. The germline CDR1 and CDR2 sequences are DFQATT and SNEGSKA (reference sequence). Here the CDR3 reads CSAQTAGSEAFF. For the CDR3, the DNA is TGCAGTGCTCAAACCGCGGGGTCAGAAGCTTTCTTT.

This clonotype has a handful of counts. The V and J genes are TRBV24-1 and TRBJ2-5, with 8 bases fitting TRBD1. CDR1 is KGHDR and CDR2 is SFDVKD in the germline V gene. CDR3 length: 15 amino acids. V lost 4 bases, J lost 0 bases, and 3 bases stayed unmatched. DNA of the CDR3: TGTGCCACCAGTGACCGACAGGGGAACCAAGAGACCCAGTACTTC. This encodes CATSDRQGNQETQYF.

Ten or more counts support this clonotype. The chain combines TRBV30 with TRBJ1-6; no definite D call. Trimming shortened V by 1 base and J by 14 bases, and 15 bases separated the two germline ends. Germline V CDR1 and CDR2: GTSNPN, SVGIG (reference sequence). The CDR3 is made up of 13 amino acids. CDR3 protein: CAWSADYIDSLHF. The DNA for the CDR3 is TGTGCCTGGAGTGCCGACTACATAGATTCCCTCCACTTT.

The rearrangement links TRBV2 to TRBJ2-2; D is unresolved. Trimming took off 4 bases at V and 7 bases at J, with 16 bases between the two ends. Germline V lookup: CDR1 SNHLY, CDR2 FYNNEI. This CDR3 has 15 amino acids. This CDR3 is CASSGVETIIGELFF. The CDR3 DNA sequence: TGTGCCAGCAGTGGAGTCGAGACCATAATCGGGGAGCTGTTTTTT.

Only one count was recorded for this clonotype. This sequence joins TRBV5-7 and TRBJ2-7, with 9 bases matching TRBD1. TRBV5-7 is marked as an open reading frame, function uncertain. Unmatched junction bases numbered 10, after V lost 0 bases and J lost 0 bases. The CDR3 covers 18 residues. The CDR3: CASSLELGGGQGSYEQYF. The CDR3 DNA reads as TGTGCCAGCAGCTTGGAGCTTGGAGGGGGACAGGGCTCCTACGAGCAGTACTTC.

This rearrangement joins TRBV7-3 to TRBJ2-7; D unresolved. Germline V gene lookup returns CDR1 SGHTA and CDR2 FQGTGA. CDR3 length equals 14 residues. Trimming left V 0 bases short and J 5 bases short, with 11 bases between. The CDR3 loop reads CASSLTGSFHEQYF. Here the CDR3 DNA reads TGTGCCAGCAGCTTAACCGGGTCTTTCCACGAGCAGTACTTC.

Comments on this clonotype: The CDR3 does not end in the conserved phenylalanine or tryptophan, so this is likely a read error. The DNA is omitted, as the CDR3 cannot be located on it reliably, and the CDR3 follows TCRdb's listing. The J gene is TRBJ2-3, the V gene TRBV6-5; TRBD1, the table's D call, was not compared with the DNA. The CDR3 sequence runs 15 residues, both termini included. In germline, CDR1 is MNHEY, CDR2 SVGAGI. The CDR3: CASSPKDRVATPSVR.

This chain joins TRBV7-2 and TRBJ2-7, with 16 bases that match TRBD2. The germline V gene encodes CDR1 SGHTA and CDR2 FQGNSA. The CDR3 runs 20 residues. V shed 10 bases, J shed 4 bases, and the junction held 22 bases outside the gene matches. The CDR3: CATSDKGGRGLAGGRYEQYF. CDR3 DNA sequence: TGTGCCACTTCGGATAAGGGGGGGAGGGGACTAGCGGGGGGGCGGTACGAGCAGTACTTC.

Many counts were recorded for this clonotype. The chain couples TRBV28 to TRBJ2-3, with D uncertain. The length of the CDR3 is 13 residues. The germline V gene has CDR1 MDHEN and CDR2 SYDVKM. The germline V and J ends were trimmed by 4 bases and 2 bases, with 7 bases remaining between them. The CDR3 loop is CASSWWLTDTQYF. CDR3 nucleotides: TGTGCCAGCAGTTGGTGGCTCACAGATACGCAGTATTTT.

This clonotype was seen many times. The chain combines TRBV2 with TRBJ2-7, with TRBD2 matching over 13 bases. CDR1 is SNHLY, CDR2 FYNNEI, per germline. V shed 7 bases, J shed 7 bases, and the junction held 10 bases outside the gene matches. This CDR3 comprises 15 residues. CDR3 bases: TGTGCCAGCATGGTTGGGACTAGCGGGGCCACAGAGCAGTACTTC. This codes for CASMVGTSGATEQYF.